This TCR beta chain was observed in a study of Ad26.COV2.S vaccination and SARS-CoV-2 variants. Study-level background: A participant enrolled in the COV1001 Ad26.COV2.S trial arm provided the sample. Broader study findings: Placebo recipients had lower spike-specific TCR breadth than vaccine recipients. Comparability of non-spike TCR breadth was observed across vaccine and placebo recipients.

This CDR3 comprises 15 residues. Germline CDR1 MGHRA, CDR2 YSYEKL. V lost 3 bases to trimming and J lost 5 bases, with 14 bases between them. The treatment was: approximately 18 received Ad26.COV2.S at low or high dose, single or two shots; several received placebo; per-sample allocation not given. The investigators took samples on day 63 after the first vaccine or placebo injection. Profiled with immunoSEQ multiplex PCR; TCRdb holds only in-frame clones, not every one. The top ten clones hold 6.4% of a sample with about 350,000 clones, 88% of them seen once. A note on this clone: The antigen is undetermined.

The receptor's source is a person aged 18-65 years who received the Ad26.COV2.S COVID-19 vaccine or a placebo. The rearrangement joins TRBV4-1 to TRBJ1-3; D is unresolved. The sequences come from peripheral blood, collected in a trial of Ad26.COV2.S vaccine versus placebo. CDR3 nucleotides: TGCGCCAGCAGCCAGGTCCAGGAGTCGAGAAACACCATATATTTT. This encodes CASSQVQESRNTIYF.